This passage covers 3 T cell receptor beta chains from one sample sequenced in a study of cytomegalovirus exposure and HLA in healthy donors (dated 2017 in TCRdb). The library was obtained by the immunoSEQ multiplex PCR assay. The multiplex PCR relied on a mix of 60 forward primers for TCR Vbeta segments and 13 reverse primers for TCR Jbeta segments. Held by TCRdb, this immuneACCESS table contains in-frame sequences only and omits some clones. Under half of the omission traces to an unresolved V gene where checked; the cause of the rest is unknown. In all, the sample holds 150,000 to 200,000 clones, and over 75% of those were seen once. The ten largest clones capture roughly 1.9% of the sample. The material sequenced was PBMCs. The source is a human donor in good health.

The CDR3 region has the DNA TGTGCCAGCATCAACAGGGGGAACACTGAAGCTTTCTTT. Translated, it gives CASINRGNTEAFF. The rearrangement joins TRBV27 to TRBJ1-1; 7 bases are a match to TRBD1. V lost 7 bases, J lost 1 base, and 3 bases stayed unmatched. The CDR3 consists of 13 residues. Per the germline V gene, CDR1 is MNHEY and CDR2 is SMNVEV (reference sequence).

The rearrangement uses TRBV15 and TRBJ1-3; the match to TRBD1 covers 8 bases. The CDR3 length is 14 residues. Trimming took 5 bases from V and 2 from J; bases not matched to a gene: 2. Germline V CDR1 and CDR2: LNHNV, YYDKDF (reference sequence). This CDR3 is CATSSTGAGNTIYF. The CDR3 nucleotides read TGTGCCACCAGCTCGACAGGGGCTGGAAACACCATATATTTT.

As regards this clone: An end of the junction does not agree with germline; a read error may underlie this. This specimen includes other DNA sequences encoding the same CDR3. The chain carries TRBV5-1 and TRBJ2-3, with 7 bases lining up with TRBD2. Germline CDR1 and CDR2: SGHRS and YFSETQ. CDR3 length: 16 amino acids. The CDR3 DNA reads as TGTGCCAGCAGCTTGGAAGCGGGGACTAGCACAGATACGCAGTATTTT. It is translated as CASSLEAGTSTDTQYF.